This record looks at one TCR beta chain sequence and its context. CDR1 and CDR2 (germline): ENHRY, SYGVKD. CDR3 length: 12 amino acids. V shed 8 bases and J shed 6 bases, with 11 bases lying between them. How the authors handled the data: The authors estimated nucleated cell counts from reference gene primer amplification. The table came from immunoSEQ multiplex PCR; TCRdb's copy has only in-frame clones and leaves some out. V, J and clone size are those of that table, while D and trimming were read from the DNA. Among around 20,000 clones listed, roughly nine tenths were seen once. The entry originates in a study of blood T cell repertoires in COVID-19. Study-wide background: Both acute and convalescent COVID-19 samples were obtained from the United States, Italy and Spain. Nucleic acid was either cDNA or gDNA, and it came from T cells, B-cell-depleted T cells, or PBMCs.

The genes are TRBV10-3 and TRBJ1-5, with D perhaps TRBD1 (5 bases). Sequenced material: peripheral blood. This clonotype was sampled from a human donor in a cohort sampled during active COVID-19. This CDR3 is CAISGGGQPQHF. The DNA of the CDR3 is TGTGCCATCTCCGGCGGGGGTCAGCCCCAGCATTTT.